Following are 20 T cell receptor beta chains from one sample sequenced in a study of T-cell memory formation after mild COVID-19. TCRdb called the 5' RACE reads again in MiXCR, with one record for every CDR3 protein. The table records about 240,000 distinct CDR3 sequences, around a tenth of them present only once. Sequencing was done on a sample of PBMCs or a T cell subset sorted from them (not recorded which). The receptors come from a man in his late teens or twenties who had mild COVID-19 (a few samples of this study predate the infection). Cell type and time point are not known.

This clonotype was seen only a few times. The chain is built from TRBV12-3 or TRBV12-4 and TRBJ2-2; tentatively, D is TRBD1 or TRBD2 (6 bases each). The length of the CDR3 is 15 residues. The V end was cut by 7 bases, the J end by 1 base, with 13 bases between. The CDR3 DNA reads TGTGCCAGCACGTCCCGGGGGCGGAACACCGGGGAGCTGTTTTTT. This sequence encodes CASTSRGRNTGELFF.

The CDR3 sequence: CASSPRGLTDTQYF. The DNA of the CDR3 is TGTGCCAGCTCACCCAGGGGCCTCACAGATACGCAGTATTTT. This chain uses TRBV18 with TRBJ2-3, with D maybe TRBD1 (6 bases). V lost 3 bases, J lost 2 bases, and 9 bases lay in between. The CDR3 totals 14 residues. Germline V gene sequence: CDR1 KGHSH, CDR2 LQKENI.

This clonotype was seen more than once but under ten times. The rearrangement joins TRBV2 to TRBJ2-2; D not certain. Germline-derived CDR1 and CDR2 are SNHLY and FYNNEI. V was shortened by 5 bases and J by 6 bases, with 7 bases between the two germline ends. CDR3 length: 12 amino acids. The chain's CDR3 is CASSNEAGELFF. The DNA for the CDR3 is TGTGCCAGCAGTAACGAGGCCGGGGAGCTGTTTTTT. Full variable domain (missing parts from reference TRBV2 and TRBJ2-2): EPEVTQTPSHQVTQMGQEVILRCVPISNHLYFYWYRQILGQKVEFLVSFYNNEISEKSEIFDDQFSVERPDGSNFTLKIRSTKLEDSAMYFCASSNEAGELFFGEGSRLTVL.

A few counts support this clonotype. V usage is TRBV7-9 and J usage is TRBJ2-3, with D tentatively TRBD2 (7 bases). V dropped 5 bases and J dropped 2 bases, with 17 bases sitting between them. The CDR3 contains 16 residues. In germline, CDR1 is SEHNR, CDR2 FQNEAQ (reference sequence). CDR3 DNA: TGTGCCAGCAGCCCTCGGGGGGCAGGGAACACAGATACGCAGTATTTT. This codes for CASSPRGAGNTDTQYF.

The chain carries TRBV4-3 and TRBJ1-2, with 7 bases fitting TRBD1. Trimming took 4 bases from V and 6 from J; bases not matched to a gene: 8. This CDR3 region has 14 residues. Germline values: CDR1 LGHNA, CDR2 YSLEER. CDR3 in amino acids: CASSRVEDRNGYTF. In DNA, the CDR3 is TGCGCCAGCAGCCGAGTAGAGGACAGGAATGGCTACACCTTC.

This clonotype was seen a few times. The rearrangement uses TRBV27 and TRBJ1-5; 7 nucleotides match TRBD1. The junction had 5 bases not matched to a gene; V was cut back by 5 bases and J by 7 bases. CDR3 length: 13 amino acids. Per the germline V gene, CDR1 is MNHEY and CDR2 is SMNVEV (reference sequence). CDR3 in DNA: TGTGCCAGCAGTGAGACAGGGTTACAGCCCCAGCATTTT. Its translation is CASSETGLQPQHF.

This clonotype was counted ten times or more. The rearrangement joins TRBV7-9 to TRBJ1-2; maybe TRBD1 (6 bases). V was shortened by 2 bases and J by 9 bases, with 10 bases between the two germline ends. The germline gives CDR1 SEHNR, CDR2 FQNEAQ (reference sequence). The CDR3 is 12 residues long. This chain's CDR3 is CASSLTGQSYTF. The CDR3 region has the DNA TGTGCCAGCAGCTTAACCGGACAGAGCTACACCTTC.

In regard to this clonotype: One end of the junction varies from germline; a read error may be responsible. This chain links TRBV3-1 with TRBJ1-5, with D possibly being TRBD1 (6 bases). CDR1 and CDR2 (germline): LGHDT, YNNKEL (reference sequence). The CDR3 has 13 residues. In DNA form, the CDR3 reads TGTGCCAGCAGCCAGGCGGCCCGGGGGCCCCAGCAGTTT. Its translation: CASSQAARGPQQF.

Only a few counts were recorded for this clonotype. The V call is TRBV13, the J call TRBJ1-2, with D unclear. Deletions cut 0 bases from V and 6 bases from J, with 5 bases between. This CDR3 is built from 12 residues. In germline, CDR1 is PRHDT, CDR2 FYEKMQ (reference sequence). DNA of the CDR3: TGTGCCAGCAGCTTAGGGTATCATGGCTACACCTTC. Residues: CASSLGYHGYTF.

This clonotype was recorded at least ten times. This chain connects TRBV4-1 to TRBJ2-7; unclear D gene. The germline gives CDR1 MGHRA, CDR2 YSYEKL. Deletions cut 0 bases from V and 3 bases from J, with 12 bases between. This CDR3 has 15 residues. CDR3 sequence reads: CASSQEGKGGYEQYF. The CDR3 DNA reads TGCGCCAGCAGCCAAGAAGGCAAGGGCGGCTACGAGCAGTACTTC.

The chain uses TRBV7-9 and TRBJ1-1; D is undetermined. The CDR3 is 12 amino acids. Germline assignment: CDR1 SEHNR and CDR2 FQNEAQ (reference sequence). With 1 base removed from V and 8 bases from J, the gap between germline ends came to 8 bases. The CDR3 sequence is CASSLGTWEAFF. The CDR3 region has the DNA TGTGCCAGCAGCTTAGGGACCTGGGAAGCTTTCTTT.

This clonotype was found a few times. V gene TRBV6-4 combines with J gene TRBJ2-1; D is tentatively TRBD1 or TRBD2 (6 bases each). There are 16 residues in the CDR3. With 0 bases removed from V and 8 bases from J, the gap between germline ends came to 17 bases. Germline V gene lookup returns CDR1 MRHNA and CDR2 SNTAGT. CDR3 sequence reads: CASSDSHSWGADEQFF. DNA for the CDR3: TGTGCCAGCAGTGACTCTCATAGCTGGGGGGCCGATGAGCAGTTCTTC.

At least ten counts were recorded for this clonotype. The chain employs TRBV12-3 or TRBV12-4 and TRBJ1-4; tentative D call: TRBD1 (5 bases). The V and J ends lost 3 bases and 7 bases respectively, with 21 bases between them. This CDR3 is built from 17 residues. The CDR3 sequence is CASSFTNLAGNGEKLFF. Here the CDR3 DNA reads TGTGCCAGCAGTTTTACCAACCTTGCAGGGAACGGTGAAAAACTGTTTTTT.

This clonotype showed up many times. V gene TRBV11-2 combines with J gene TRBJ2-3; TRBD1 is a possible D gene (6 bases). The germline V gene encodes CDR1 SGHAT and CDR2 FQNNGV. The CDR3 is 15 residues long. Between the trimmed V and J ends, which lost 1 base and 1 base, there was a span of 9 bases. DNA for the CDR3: TGTGCCAGCAGCTTAGGGGGGACACGCACAGATACGCAGTATTTT. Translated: CASSLGGTRTDTQYF. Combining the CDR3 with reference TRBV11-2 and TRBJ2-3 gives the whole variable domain EAGVAQSPRYKIIEKRQSVAFWCNPISGHATLYWYQQILGQGPKLLIQFQNNGVVDDSQLPKDRFSAERLKGVDSTLKIQPAKLEDSAVYLCASSLGGTRTDTQYFGPGTRLTVL.

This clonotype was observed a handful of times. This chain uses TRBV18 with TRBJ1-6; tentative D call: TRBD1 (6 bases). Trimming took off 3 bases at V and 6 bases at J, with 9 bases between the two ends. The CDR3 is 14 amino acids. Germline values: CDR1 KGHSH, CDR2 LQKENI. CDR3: CASSPGQSNSPLHF. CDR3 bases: TGTGCCAGCTCACCCGGACAGAGTAATTCACCCCTCCACTTT.

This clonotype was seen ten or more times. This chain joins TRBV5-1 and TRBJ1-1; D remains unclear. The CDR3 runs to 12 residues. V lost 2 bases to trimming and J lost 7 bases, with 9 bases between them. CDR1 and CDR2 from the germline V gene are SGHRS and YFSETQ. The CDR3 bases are TGCGCCAGCAGCTTTAACGGGCATGAAGCTTTCTTT. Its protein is CASSFNGHEAFF.

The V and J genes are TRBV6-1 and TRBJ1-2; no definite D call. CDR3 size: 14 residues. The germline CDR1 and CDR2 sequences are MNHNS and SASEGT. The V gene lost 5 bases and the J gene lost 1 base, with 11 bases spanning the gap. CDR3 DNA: TGTGCCAGCAGTTCCACGGTGTTTAACTATGGCTACACCTTC. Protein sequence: CASSSTVFNYGYTF.

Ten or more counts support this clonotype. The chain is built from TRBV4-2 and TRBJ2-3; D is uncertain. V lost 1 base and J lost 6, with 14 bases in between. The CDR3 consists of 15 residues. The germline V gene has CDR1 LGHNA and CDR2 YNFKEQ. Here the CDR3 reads CASSQVTPGLDTQYF. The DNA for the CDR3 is TGTGCCAGCAGCCAAGTCACCCCGGGTCTGGATACGCAGTATTTT.

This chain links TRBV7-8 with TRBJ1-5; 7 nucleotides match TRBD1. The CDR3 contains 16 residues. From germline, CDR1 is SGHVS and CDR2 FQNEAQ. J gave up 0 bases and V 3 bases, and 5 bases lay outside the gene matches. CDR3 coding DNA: TGTGCCAGCAGCTTCGAGGGACAGATTAGCAATCAGCCCCAGCATTTT. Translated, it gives CASSFEGQISNQPQHF. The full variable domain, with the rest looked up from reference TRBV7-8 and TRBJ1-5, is GAGVSQSPRYKVAKRGQDVALRCDPISGHVSLFWYQQALGQGPEFLTYFQNEAQLDKSGLPSDRFFAERPEGSVSTLKIQRTQQEDSAVYLCASSFEGQISNQPQHFGDGTRLSIL.

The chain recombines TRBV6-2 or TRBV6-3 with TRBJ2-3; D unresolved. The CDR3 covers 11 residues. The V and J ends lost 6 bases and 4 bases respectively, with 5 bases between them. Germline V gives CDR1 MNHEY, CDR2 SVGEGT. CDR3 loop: CASRLADTQYF. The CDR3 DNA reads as TGTGCCAGCAGACTGGCAGATACGCAGTATTTT.